This T cell receptor (beta chain) was captured by sequencing in a study of cytomegalovirus exposure and HLA in healthy donors. Looked up from germline, CDR1 is SNHLY and CDR2 is FYNNEI. The length of the CDR3 is 16 residues. V lost 4 bases to trimming and J lost 2 bases, with 15 bases between them. This clone was counted a few times. Antigen specificity is unknown. General study results and limits: Reports indicated that the classifier achieved high specificity and sensitivity in diagnosing cytomegalovirus status. Investigators reported 150 to 200 TCR beta chains as tied to cytomegalovirus. While the bulk of TCR sequences proved rare, some public TCRs turned up in many donors.

Primers: 60 Vbeta forward and 13 Jbeta reverse. TCRdb's table, derived via immunoSEQ multiplex PCR, lists solely in-frame clones and lacks some. The table lists around 150,000 clones, 60% to 80% of them singletons. The rearrangement links TRBV2 to TRBJ1-5; D remains unclear. The sequenced sample was PBMCs. This sequence originates from a man aged 45-60 years in good health and CMV-seropositive. The CDR3 sequence: CASSVRGVRGNQPQHF. Here the CDR3 DNA reads TGTGCCAGCAGTGTACGTGGGGTGAGGGGCAATCAGCCCCAGCATTTT. Looking up the rest from reference TRBV2 and TRBJ1-5 gives the full variable domain: EPEVTQTPSHQVTQMGQEVILRCVPISNHLYFYWYRQILGQKVEFLVSFYNNEISEKSEIFDDQFSVERPDGSNFTLKIRSTKLEDSAMYFCASSVRGVRGNQPQHFGDGTRLSIL.